The 13 T cell receptor beta chains presented below share a single source sample, sequenced in a study of T cell responses to AZD1222 COVID-19 vaccine. Generated by immunoSEQ multiplex PCR, the TCRdb table keeps only in-frame clones and is missing some. The sample includes roughly 120,000 clones, 85% to 95% of them seen just once. Here the sequenced sample was peripheral blood, taken 28 days after the second AZD1222 dose. The receptors originated from an adult who received the AZD1222 COVID-19 vaccine.

The CDR3 DNA sequence: TGTGCCAGCAGTTTTAGGACACTTTCCTACGAGCAGTACTTC. It encodes CASSFRTLSYEQYF. The chain employs TRBV27 and TRBJ2-7, with D possibly being TRBD1 (5 bases). The V end lost 3 bases, the J end lost 1 base, and 10 bases lay between the germline ends. Germline-derived CDR1 and CDR2 are MNHEY and SMNVEV (reference sequence). This CDR3 is built from 14 residues.

This clone was observed a handful of times. The rearrangement uses TRBV5-1 and TRBJ1-1; 8 bases align to TRBD1. Trimming at V came to 1 base and at J to 1 base, leaving 12 bases not matched to a gene. Germline V gene lookup returns CDR1 SGHRS and CDR2 YFSETQ. The CDR3 runs 18 residues. DNA for the CDR3: TGCGCCAGCAGCTTGCTCACTCGGGACAGGTTCTCGAACACTGAAGCTTTCTTT. Translated: CASSLLTRDRFSNTEAFF.

The chain recombines TRBV28 with TRBJ1-6; tentatively, D is TRBD1 (5 bases). The CDR3 totals 16 residues. From germline, CDR1 is MDHEN and CDR2 SYDVKM. Between the trimmed V and J ends, which lost 7 bases and 5 bases, there was a span of 18 bases. The CDR3 DNA reads TGTGCCAGCACCCCTCCGGGGGATCCTAATAATTCACCCCTCCACTTT. Translating gives CASTPPGDPNNSPLHF.

The chain is built from TRBV28 and TRBJ2-7, with D perhaps TRBD1 or TRBD2 (6 bases each). This CDR3 has 13 residues. CDR1 is MDHEN and CDR2 is SYDVKM in the germline V gene. Trimming took 6 bases from V and 7 from J, leaving 16 bases between them. CDR3 sequence (DNA): TGTGCCAGCAGCCCCCCGGGGGCTAGGGAGCAGTACTTC. Protein: CASSPPGAREQYF.

The rearrangement uses TRBV7-9 and TRBJ1-5; no reliable D call. The CDR3 spans 14 residues. The V end lost 4 bases, the J end lost 4 bases, and 11 bases lay between the germline ends. Looked up from germline, CDR1 is SEHNR and CDR2 is FQNEAQ (reference sequence). CDR3 protein: CASSSEGRNQPQHF. The CDR3 DNA reads as TGTGCCAGCAGCTCCGAGGGCCGAAATCAGCCCCAGCATTTT.

The chain couples TRBV29-1 to TRBJ2-7; D remains unclear. This CDR3 contains 13 residues. Germline CDR1 SQVTM, CDR2 ANQGSEA. V was shortened by 7 bases and J by 4 bases, with 17 bases between the two germline ends. The DNA for the CDR3 is TGCAGCGCCGCGACATCGGTATTATACGAGCAGTACTTC. It yields the protein CSAATSVLYEQYF.

J is TRBJ2-7 and V is TRBV7-2; D may be TRBD2 (5 bases). This CDR3 is built from 13 residues. Trimming removed 5 bases at V and 3 bases at J, with 11 bases between. CDR1 SGHTA and CDR2 FQGNSA come from the germline V gene. CDR3 DNA sequence: TGTGCCAGCAGCGCCCTACGGGGCTACGAGCAGTACTTC. The encoded protein is CASSALRGYEQYF. Supplemented by reference TRBV7-2 and TRBJ2-7, the full variable domain reads GAGVSQSPSNKVTEKGKDVELRCDPISGHTALYWYRQSLGQGLEFLIYFQGNSAPDKSGLPSDRFSAERTGGSVSTLTIQRTQQEDSAVYLCASSALRGYEQYFGPGTRLTVT.

DNA for the CDR3: TGTGCCAGCAGCCCCCGAGCGGGGGGTTTAGAGACCCAGTACTTC. It yields the protein CASSPRAGGLETQYF. The chain carries TRBV3-1 (or the pseudogene TRBV3-2) and TRBJ2-5, with TRBD2 matching over 9 bases. The CDR3 loop spans 15 amino acids. The junction had 7 bases not matched to a gene; V was cut back by 4 bases and J by 4 bases. Germline V gives CDR1 LGHDT, CDR2 YNNKEL (reference sequence).

The genes are TRBV5-1 and TRBJ1-1; possible D gene TRBD1, 5 bases. From germline, CDR1 is SGHRS and CDR2 YFSETQ. The CDR3 covers 16 residues. V gave up 5 bases and J gave up 0 bases, with 17 bases separating them. CDR3 in DNA: TGCGCCAGCAGACCGGGGTTGGCAGGGATGAACACTGAAGCTTTCTTT. This sequence encodes CASRPGLAGMNTEAFF. Together with reference TRBV5-1 and TRBJ1-1, the CDR3 gives the full variable domain: KAGVTQTPRYLIKTRGQQVTLSCSPISGHRSVSWYQQTPGQGLQFLFEYFSETQRNKGNFPGRFSGRQFSNSRSEMNVSTLELGDSALYLCASRPGLAGMNTEAFFGQGTRLTVV.

The chain recombines TRBV20-1 with TRBJ1-5; D is unclear. The CDR3 consists of 14 residues. CDR1 DFQATT and CDR2 SNEGSKA come from the germline V gene (reference sequence). Trimming shortened V by 3 bases and J by 0 bases, and 9 bases separated the two germline ends. CDR3 nucleotides: TGCAGTGCTAGTATGAGGGATAGCAATCAGCCCCAGCATTTT. It is translated as CSASMRDSNQPQHF.

This clone was seen once. V gene TRBV19 combines with J gene TRBJ1-1, with no clear D. CDR1 is LNHDA, CDR2 SQIVND, per germline (reference sequence). The length of the CDR3 is 17 residues. V was pared by 6 bases and J by 1 base, with 21 bases between. CDR3 DNA sequence: TGTGCCAGTAGCGGTTCCATCGGGGTCCCGGAGAACACTGAAGCTTTCTTT. It yields the protein CASSGSIGVPENTEAFF.

This clone was observed once. The chain couples TRBV2 to TRBJ1-1, with a weak D call TRBD1 (5 bases). CDR3 length: 14 residues. Trimming took off 7 bases at V and 0 bases at J, with 12 bases between the two ends. Germline CDR1 reads SNHLY; CDR2 reads FYNNEI. CDR3 protein: CASTRQTMNTEAFF. CDR3 coding DNA: TGTGCCAGCACAAGACAGACTATGAACACTGAAGCTTTCTTT.

V usage is TRBV15 and J usage is TRBJ2-2; 11 nucleotides align to TRBD1. Germline V gene data show CDR1 as LNHNV and CDR2 as YYDKDF (reference sequence). The J segment lost 5 bases and the V segment lost 1 base, leaving 9 bases of the junction unmatched. This CDR3 has 18 amino acids. The CDR3, as DNA: TGTGCCACCAGCAGAGTTGGGTATGGGACAGGGGGAACCGGGGAGCTGTTTTTT. It translates to CATSRVGYGTGGTGELFF.